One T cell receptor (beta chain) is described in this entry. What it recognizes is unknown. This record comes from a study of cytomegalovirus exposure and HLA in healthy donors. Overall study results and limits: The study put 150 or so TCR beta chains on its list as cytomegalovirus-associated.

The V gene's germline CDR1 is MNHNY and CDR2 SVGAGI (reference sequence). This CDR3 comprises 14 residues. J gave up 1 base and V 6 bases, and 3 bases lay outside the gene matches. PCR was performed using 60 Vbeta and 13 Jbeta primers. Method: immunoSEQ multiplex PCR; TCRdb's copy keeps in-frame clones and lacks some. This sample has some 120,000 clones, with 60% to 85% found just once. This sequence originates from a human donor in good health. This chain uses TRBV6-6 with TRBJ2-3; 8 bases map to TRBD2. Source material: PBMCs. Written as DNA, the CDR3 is TGTGCCAGCAGGCGGGGGGTGGGCACAGATACGCAGTATTTT. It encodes CASRRGVGTDTQYF.